Listed below are T cell receptor beta chains from one sample, sequenced in a study of T and B cells in COVID-19 patients. MiXCR, applied by TCRdb to the multiplex PCR reads, yields one record per CDR3 protein. The data hold around 1,500 distinct CDR3 sequences, with approximately 26% observed a single time. The sample consisted of blood. Receptors were obtained from a human donor with active COVID-19. The CDR3 runs from the conserved cysteine through the conserved F or W. Fields, in order: J gene, V gene, clone size, D gene, CDR3 protein, CDR3 DNA. The D gene is left open where the match is weak. Clone size is shown for a subset of rows, as once, few, many or a class of expanded clone.

J: TRBJ2-7; V: TRBV13; size: large; D: -; CDR3: CASSLEGVPSYEQYF; DNA: TGTGCCAGCAGCTTAGAAGGCGTACCATCCTACGAGCAGTACTTC
J: TRBJ2-5; V: TRBV21-1; size: -; D: -; CDR3: CASSGLAGGPRKTQYF; DNA: TGTGCCAGCAGCGGACTAGCGGGGGGGCCTCGGAAGACCCAGTACTTC
J: TRBJ2-7; V: TRBV7-9; size: -; D: TRBD1; CDR3: CASSSPGTGSSYEQYF; DNA: TGTGCCAGCAGCTCCCCCGGGACAGGGAGCTCCTACGAGCAGTACTTC
J: TRBJ2-1; V: TRBV6-6; size: once; D: -; CDR3: CASSYSNMSSYNDQFF; DNA: TGCGCCAGCAGTTACTCAAACATGAGCTCCTACAATGACCAGTTCTTC
J: TRBJ1-5; V: TRBV12-3/TRBV12-4; size: -; D: -; CDR3: CASSSSLARGNQPQHF; DNA: TGTGCCAGCAGTTCATCCTTAGCAAGGGGCAATCAGCCCCAGCATTTT
J: TRBJ2-7; V: TRBV2; size: -; D: TRBD1; CDR3: CASRTDRGLSYEQYF; DNA: TGTGCCAGCAGGACGGACAGGGGGCTTTCCTACGAGCAGTACTTC
J: TRBJ2-5; V: TRBV5-1; size: -; D: TRBD1; CDR3: CASSSTTGKVETQYF; DNA: TGCGCCAGCAGCTCAACGACAGGGAAGGTAGAGACCCAGTACTTC
J: TRBJ2-1; V: TRBV13; size: -; D: TRBD2; CDR3: CASSPMGSGRAQSNEQFF; DNA: TGTGCCAGCAGCCCTATGGGAAGCGGGAGGGCCCAGAGTAATGAGCAGTTCTTC
J: TRBJ2-1; V: TRBV24-1; size: -; D: -; CDR3: CATSDWGGTLEGDEQFF; DNA: TGTGCCACCAGTGATTGGGGCGGGACTCTCGAGGGTGATGAGCAGTTCTTC
J: TRBJ1-1; V: TRBV5-5; size: -; D: TRBD1; CDR3: CASSPRQGEGTEAFF; DNA: TGTGCCAGCAGCCCTCGCCAGGGGGAAGGTACTGAAGCTTTCTTT
J: TRBJ2-7; V: TRBV5-5; size: -; D: TRBD1; CDR3: CASSSEGAGDYEQYF; DNA: TGTGCCAGCAGCTCCGAGGGGGCCGGGGATTACGAGCAGTACTTC
J: TRBJ1-5; V: TRBV19; size: medium-sized; D: TRBD1; CDR3: CASISGTGPNQPQHF; DNA: TGTGCCAGTATTTCGGGGACAGGGCCCAATCAGCCCCAGCATTTT
J: TRBJ1-1; V: TRBV13; size: medium-sized; D: TRBD1; CDR3: CASSGDGDSHTEAFF; DNA: TGTGCCAGCAGCGGCGACGGGGACAGCCACACTGAAGCTTTCTTT
J: TRBJ2-3; V: TRBV5-1; size: few; D: -; CDR3: CASSLDGTVSTDTQYF; DNA: TGCGCCAGCAGCTTGGACGGGACTGTAAGCACAGATACGCAGTATTTT
J: TRBJ2-7; V: TRBV5-4; size: medium-sized; D: -; CDR3: CASSSNTIGSYEQYF; DNA: TGTGCCAGCAGCTCTAATACTATAGGGTCCTACGAGCAGTACTTC
J: TRBJ1-6; V: TRBV28; size: -; D: -; CDR3: CASTDIPGGNSPLHF; DNA: TGTGCCAGCACCGATATACCGGGAGGCAATTCACCCCTCCACTTT
J: TRBJ2-7; V: TRBV6-5; size: medium-sized; D: TRBD2; CDR3: CASSSFRLAGFSYEQYF; DNA: TGTGCCAGCAGTTCTTTCCGACTAGCGGGTTTCTCCTACGAGCAGTACTTC
J: TRBJ2-7; V: TRBV5-4; size: large; D: -; CDR3: CASSALAEEQYF; DNA: TGTGCCAGCAGCGCACTCGCTGAAGAGCAGTACTTC
J: TRBJ2-3; V: TRBV19; size: large; D: -; CDR3: CASSGVGGLGLADTQYF; DNA: TGTGCCAGTAGTGGCGTTGGAGGACTCGGCCTGGCGGATACGCAGTATTTT
J: TRBJ1-1; V: TRBV15; size: medium-sized; D: -; CDR3: CATSRDEGKGAFF; DNA: TGTGCCACCAGCAGAGACGAGGGTAAGGGAGCTTTCTTT
J: TRBJ2-7; V: TRBV6-6; size: -; D: TRBD2; CDR3: CASSPGREEQYF; DNA: TGTGCCAGCAGCCCCGGGAGGGAGGAGCAGTACTTC
J: TRBJ1-1; V: TRBV30; size: medium-sized; D: -; CDR3: CAWNKDGTGTEAFF; DNA: TGTGCCTGGAATAAGGACGGGACGGGCACTGAAGCTTTCTTT
J: TRBJ2-7; V: TRBV5-1; size: -; D: -; CDR3: CASSLAVGTPVPYEQYF; DNA: TGCGCCAGCAGCTTGGCAGTCGGGACGCCAGTCCCCTACGAGCAGTACTTC
J: TRBJ2-7; V: TRBV29-1; size: once; D: -; CDR3: CSVLSGRSEQYF; DNA: TGCAGCGTGCTTAGCGGAAGGAGCGAGCAGTACTTC
J: TRBJ2-4; V: TRBV28; size: -; D: -; CDR3: CASSPIPRGVKNIQYF; DNA: TGTGCCAGCAGTCCCATACCCAGGGGAGTGAAAAACATTCAGTACTTC
J: TRBJ2-5; V: TRBV6-2/TRBV6-3; size: medium-sized; D: -; CDR3: CASSYSGLRGETQYF; DNA: TGTGCCAGCAGTTACTCCGGACTGAGAGGGGAGACCCAGTACTTC
J: TRBJ2-1; V: TRBV19; size: medium-sized; D: TRBD2; CDR3: CASSPYSARDYSYEQFF; DNA: TGTGCCAGTAGCCCCTATTCTGCGCGGGACTATAGCTATGAGCAGTTCTTC
J: TRBJ2-5; V: TRBV2; size: -; D: TRBD2; CDR3: CASGHPGTSGTKTQYF; DNA: TGTGCCAGCGGGCACCCCGGGACTAGCGGGACAAAGACCCAGTACTTC
J: TRBJ2-7; V: TRBV10-3; size: -; D: TRBD2; CDR3: CAIIPGTSGYEQYF; DNA: TGTGCCATCATTCCCGGGACTAGCGGGTACGAGCAGTACTTC
J: TRBJ1-2; V: TRBV6-5; size: medium-sized; D: TRBD1; CDR3: CASSYPGQGGYTF; DNA: TGTGCCAGCAGTTACCCCGGACAGGGAGGCTACACCTTC
J: TRBJ1-4; V: TRBV10-1; size: -; D: -; CDR3: CASGSLHLFF; DNA: TGCGCCAGCGGGAGCCTACATCTGTTTTTT
J: TRBJ2-1; V: TRBV13; size: large; D: TRBD2; CDR3: CASSLVKGSGGARNEQFF; DNA: TGTGCCAGCAGCTTAGTCAAGGGTAGCGGGGGGGCTCGGAATGAGCAGTTCTTC
J: TRBJ2-7; V: TRBV5-5; size: medium-sized; D: -; CDR3: CASSSEPWVYEQYF; DNA: TGTGCCAGCAGCTCTGAACCGTGGGTCTACGAGCAGTACTTC
J: TRBJ1-1; V: TRBV4-1; size: few; D: TRBD1; CDR3: CASSQRQGGVGTEAFF; DNA: TGCGCCAGCAGCCAAAGACAGGGTGGGGTCGGGACTGAAGCTTTCTTT
J: TRBJ2-3; V: TRBV2; size: -; D: -; CDR3: CASSEQTTDTQYF; DNA: TGTGCCAGCAGTGAACAGACAACAGATACGCAGTATTTT
J: TRBJ1-1; V: TRBV7-9; size: few; D: TRBD1; CDR3: CASSLRTGKGTEAFF; DNA: TGTGCCAGCAGCTTACGGACAGGGAAGGGGACTGAAGCTTTCTTT
J: TRBJ2-7; V: TRBV19; size: -; D: -; CDR3: CASSMRQNEQYF; DNA: TGTGCCAGTAGTATGAGACAGAACGAGCAGTACTTC
J: TRBJ1-1; V: TRBV21-1; size: -; D: -; CDR3: CASSKVWAGQGGTEAFF; DNA: TGTGCCAGCAGCAAAGTGTGGGCGGGACAGGGCGGCACTGAAGCTTTCTTT
J: TRBJ1-1; V: TRBV19; size: medium-sized; D: -; CDR3: CASSPTDSLTNTEAFF; DNA: TGTGCCAGTAGTCCGACAGATTCCCTGACCAACACTGAAGCTTTCTTT
J: TRBJ2-7; V: TRBV10-3; size: medium-sized; D: TRBD1; CDR3: CAISRQGKPNEQYF; DNA: TGTGCCATCAGCAGACAGGGGAAACCCAACGAGCAGTACTTC
J: TRBJ2-5; V: TRBV29-1; size: -; D: TRBD1; CDR3: CSVGAGGSRRNQETQYF; DNA: TGCAGCGTGGGCGCAGGGGGCTCGAGGAGGAATCAAGAGACCCAGTACTTC
J: TRBJ2-4; V: TRBV15; size: once; D: -; CDR3: CATSSTGGGAKNIQYF; DNA: TGTGCCACCAGCAGTACAGGGGGGGGAGCCAAAAACATTCAGTACTTC
J: TRBJ2-2; V: TRBV5-4; size: medium-sized; D: -; CDR3: CASSGTGELFF; DNA: TGTGCCAGCTCGGGGACCGGGGAGCTGTTTTTT
J: TRBJ2-3; V: TRBV6-1; size: medium-sized; D: TRBD2; CDR3: CASRETSGGAADTQYF; DNA: TGTGCCAGCAGGGAGACTAGCGGGGGGGCGGCAGATACGCAGTATTTT
J: TRBJ1-4; V: TRBV12-3/TRBV12-4; size: few; D: TRBD1; CDR3: CASSLMGQGANEKLFF; DNA: TGTGCCAGCAGTTTAATGGGGCAGGGGGCTAATGAAAAACTGTTTTTT